This is a list of T cell receptor beta chains from one sample in a study of CD8+ T cells in alopecia areata. Some clones are missing from TCRdb's copy, which holds only in-frame ones; the method was immunoSEQ multiplex PCR. The table includes 150,000 to 250,000 clones, roughly 64% detected once. The sample in question was CD4+ T cells sorted from blood, obtained at week 24, from a patient treated with tofacitinib. These receptors all come from a human donor with alopecia areata. Each CDR3 is given with its conserved first and last residue. D genes are given only for firm matches. Size is stated for part of the rows, as once, few or many counts, or as a class when the clone is expanded.

V: TRBV19
D: -
J: TRBJ2-3
size: -
CDR3: CASSTATGMGGTDTQYF
DNA: TGTGCCAGTAGTACCGCTACAGGGATGGGGGGCACAGATACGCAGTATTTT

V: TRBV25-1
D: -
J: TRBJ1-4
size: -
CDR3: CASSAGTKTGTNEKLFF
DNA: TGTGCCAGCAGCGCCGGGACCAAGACCGGCACTAATGAAAAACTGTTTTTT

V: TRBV29-1
D: TRBD1
J: TRBJ1-2
size: -
CDR3: CSVDSGQGGGYTF
DNA: TGCAGCGTTGATTCGGGACAGGGGGGCGGCTACACCTTC

V: TRBV7-8
D: TRBD2
J: TRBJ2-5
size: -
CDR3: CASSLTSGKFMETQYF
DNA: TGTGCCAGCAGCCTCACTAGCGGGAAATTTATGGAGACCCAGTACTTC

V: TRBV2
D: -
J: TRBJ2-2
size: -
CDR3: CASRWDVGGELFF
DNA: TGTGCCAGCCGATGGGACGTGGGCGGGGAGCTGTTTTTT

V: TRBV18
D: TRBD2
J: TRBJ2-3
size: few
CDR3: CASSPKAGGPADTQYF
DNA: TGTGCCAGCTCACCAAAAGCGGGAGGGCCCGCAGATACGCAGTATTTT

V: TRBV4-3
D: -
J: TRBJ1-2
size: -
CDR3: CASSQEGGYGYTF
DNA: TGCGCCAGCAGCCAAGAAGGGGGCTATGGCTACACCTTC

V: TRBV2
D: -
J: TRBJ1-1
size: -
CDR3: CASSEGSGVTEAFF
DNA: TGTGCCAGCAGTGAAGGGTCAGGGGTCACTGAAGCTTTCTTT

V: TRBV30
D: -
J: TRBJ1-1
size: -
CDR3: CAWTGFEEAFF
DNA: TGTGCCTGGACAGGGTTCGAAGAAGCTTTCTTT

V: TRBV25-1
D: -
J: TRBJ2-3
size: few
CDR3: CASSEAKRPQFDTQYF
DNA: TGTGCCAGCAGTGAAGCCAAGCGGCCCCAGTTTGATACGCAGTATTTT

V: TRBV29-1
D: -
J: TRBJ2-3
size: -
CDR3: CSVDSLDRTDTQYF
DNA: TGCAGCGTTGATTCCCTCGACAGGACAGATACGCAGTATTTT

V: TRBV29-1
D: TRBD2
J: TRBJ2-1
size: -
CDR3: CSVRTRLALEGEQFF
DNA: TGCAGCGTTCGAACCCGACTAGCTTTGGAGGGTGAGCAGTTCTTC

V: TRBV29-1
D: TRBD2
J: TRBJ2-5
size: -
CDR3: CSIGSGGGETQYF
DNA: TGCAGCATTGGTAGCGGGGGGGGCGAGACCCAGTACTTC

V: TRBV19
D: -
J: TRBJ1-1
size: -
CDR3: CATRRDTFGTEAFF
DNA: TGTGCCACCAGGCGAGACACCTTCGGGACTGAAGCTTTCTTT

V: TRBV2
D: TRBD1
J: TRBJ2-3
size: -
CDR3: CASSRQGAGQYF
DNA: TGTGCCAGCAGTCGACAGGGGGCAGGGCAGTATTTT

V: TRBV10-3
D: TRBD2
J: TRBJ2-1
size: -
CDR3: CAIGDLAGDSYNEQFF
DNA: TGTGCCATCGGAGATCTAGCGGGGGACTCCTACAATGAGCAGTTCTTC

V: TRBV7-9
D: TRBD1
J: TRBJ2-5
size: -
CDR3: CASSTRDRQETQYF
DNA: TGTGCCAGCAGCACCCGGGACAGACAAGAGACCCAGTACTTC